This TCR beta chain was documented in a study of blood T cell repertoires in COVID-19. Germline V lookup: CDR1 MDHEN, CDR2 SYDVKM. V was cut by 5 bases and J by 4 bases, with 17 bases left in between. The CDR3 is 15 residues long. Sequenced by immunoSEQ multiplex PCR; TCRdb stores in-frame clones only, minus some. The data contain around 25,000 clones, 65% to 80% of them singletons. The origin of this receptor is a human donor in a cohort sampled during active or convalescent COVID-19. The sample was peripheral blood. The rearrangement joins TRBV28 to TRBJ1-1, with D possibly TRBD1 on 5 matching bases. CDR3 sequence: CASSLTGWQGTEAFF. The DNA of the CDR3 is TGTGCCAGCAGTCTCACAGGCTGGCAGGGCACTGAAGCTTTCTTT.